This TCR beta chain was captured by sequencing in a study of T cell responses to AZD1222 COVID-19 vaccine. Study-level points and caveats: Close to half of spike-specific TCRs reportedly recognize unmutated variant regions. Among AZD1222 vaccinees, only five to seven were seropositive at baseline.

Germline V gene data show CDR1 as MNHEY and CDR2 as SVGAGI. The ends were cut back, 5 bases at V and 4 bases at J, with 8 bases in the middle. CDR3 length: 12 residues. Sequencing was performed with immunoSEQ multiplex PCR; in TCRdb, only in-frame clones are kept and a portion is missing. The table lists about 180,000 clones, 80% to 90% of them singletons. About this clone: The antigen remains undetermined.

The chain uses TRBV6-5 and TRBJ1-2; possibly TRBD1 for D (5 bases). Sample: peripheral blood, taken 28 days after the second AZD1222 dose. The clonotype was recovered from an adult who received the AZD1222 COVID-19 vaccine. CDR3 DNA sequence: TGTGCCAGCAGTAGAGACAGCTATGGCTACACCTTC. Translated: CASSRDSYGYTF.